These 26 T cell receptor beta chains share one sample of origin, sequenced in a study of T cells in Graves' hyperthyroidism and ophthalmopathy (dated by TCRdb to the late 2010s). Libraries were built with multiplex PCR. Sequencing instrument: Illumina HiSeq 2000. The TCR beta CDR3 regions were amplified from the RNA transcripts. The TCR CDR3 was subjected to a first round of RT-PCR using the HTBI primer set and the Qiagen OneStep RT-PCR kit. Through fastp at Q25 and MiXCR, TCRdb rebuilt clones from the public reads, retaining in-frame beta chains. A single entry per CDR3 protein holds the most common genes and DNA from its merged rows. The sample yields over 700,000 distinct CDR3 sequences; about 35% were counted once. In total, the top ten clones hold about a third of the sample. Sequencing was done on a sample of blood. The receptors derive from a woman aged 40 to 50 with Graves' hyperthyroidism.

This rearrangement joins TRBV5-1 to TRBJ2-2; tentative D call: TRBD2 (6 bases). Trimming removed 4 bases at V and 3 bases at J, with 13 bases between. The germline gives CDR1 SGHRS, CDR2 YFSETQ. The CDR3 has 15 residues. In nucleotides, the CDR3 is TGCGCCAGCAGCCAGGTGGCGGGATACACCGGGGAGCTGTTTTTT. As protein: CASSQVAGYTGELFF. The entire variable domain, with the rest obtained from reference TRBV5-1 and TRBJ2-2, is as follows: KAGVTQTPRYLIKTRGQQVTLSCSPISGHRSVSWYQQTPGQGLQFLFEYFSETQRNKGNFPGRFSGRQFSNSRSEMNVSTLELGDSALYLCASSQVAGYTGELFFGEGSRLTVL.

DNA of the CDR3: TGTGCCAGCAGCCCCTTAGGGCGGGTGAACTATGGCTACACCTTC. It codes for CASSPLGRVNYGYTF. The rearrangement links TRBV7-9 to TRBJ1-2; D uncertain. Germline CDR1 SEHNR, CDR2 FQNEAQ (reference sequence). This CDR3 spans 15 amino acids. V was clipped by 5 bases and J by 2 bases, with 15 bases between them.

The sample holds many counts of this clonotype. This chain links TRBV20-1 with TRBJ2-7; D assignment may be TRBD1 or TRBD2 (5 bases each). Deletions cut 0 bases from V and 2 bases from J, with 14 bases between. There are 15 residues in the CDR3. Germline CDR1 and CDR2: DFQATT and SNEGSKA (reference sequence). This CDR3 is CSARERDLQTYEQYF. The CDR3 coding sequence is TGCAGTGCTAGAGAAAGGGACCTTCAGACCTACGAGCAGTACTTC.

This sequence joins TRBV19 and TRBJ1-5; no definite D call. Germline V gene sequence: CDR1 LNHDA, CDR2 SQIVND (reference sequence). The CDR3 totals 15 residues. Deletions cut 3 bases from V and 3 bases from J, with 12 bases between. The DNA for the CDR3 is TGTGCCAGTAGTATTTGGCCGGGGTACAATCAGCCCCAGCATTTT. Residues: CASSIWPGYNQPQHF.

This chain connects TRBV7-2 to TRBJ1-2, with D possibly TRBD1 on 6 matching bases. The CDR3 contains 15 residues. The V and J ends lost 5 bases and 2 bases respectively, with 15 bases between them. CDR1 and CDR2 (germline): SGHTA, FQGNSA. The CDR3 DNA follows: TGTGCCAGCAGCCCCCAAAGGGGGGGCAACTATGGCTACACCTTC. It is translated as CASSPQRGGNYGYTF.

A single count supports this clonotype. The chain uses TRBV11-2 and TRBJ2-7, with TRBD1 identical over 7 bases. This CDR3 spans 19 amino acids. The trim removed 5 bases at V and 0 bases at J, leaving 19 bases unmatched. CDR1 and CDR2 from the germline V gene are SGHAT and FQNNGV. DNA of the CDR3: TGTGCCAGCAGCCAACCTTTCTCGCAGGGGGAAGGACACTCCTACGAGCAGTACTTC. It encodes CASSQPFSQGEGHSYEQYF.

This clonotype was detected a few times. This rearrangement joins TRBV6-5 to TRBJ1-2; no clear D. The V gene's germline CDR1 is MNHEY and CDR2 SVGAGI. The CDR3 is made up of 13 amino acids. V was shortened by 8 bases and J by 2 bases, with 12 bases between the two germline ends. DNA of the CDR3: TGTGCCAGCCAGTCAGGTGGCAACTATGGCTACACCTTC. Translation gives CASQSGGNYGYTF.

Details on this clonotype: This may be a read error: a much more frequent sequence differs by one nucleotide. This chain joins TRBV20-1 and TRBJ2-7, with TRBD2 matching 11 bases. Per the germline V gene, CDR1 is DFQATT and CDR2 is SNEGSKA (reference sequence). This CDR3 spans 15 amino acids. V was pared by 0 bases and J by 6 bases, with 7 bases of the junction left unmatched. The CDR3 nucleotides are TGCAGTGCTAGAGATGGGCGACTAGCGGGGTGCGAGCAGTACTTC. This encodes CSARDGRLAGCEQYF.

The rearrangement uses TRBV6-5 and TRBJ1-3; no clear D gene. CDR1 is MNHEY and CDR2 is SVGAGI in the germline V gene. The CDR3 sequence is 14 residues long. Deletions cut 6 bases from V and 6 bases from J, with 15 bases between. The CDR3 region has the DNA TGTGCCAGCAGACCACAGACACTGCTAAACACCATATATTTT. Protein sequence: CASRPQTLLNTIYF.

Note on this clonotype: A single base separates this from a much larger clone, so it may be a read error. DNA of the CDR3: TGTGCCAGCGCTCCTAAGGCTGGAAACACCATATATTTT. Translation: CASAPKAGNTIYF. This chain links TRBV7-8 with TRBJ1-3; D is unresolved. Trimming took off 8 bases at V and 2 bases at J, with 10 bases between the two ends. There are 13 residues in the CDR3. From germline, CDR1 is SGHVS and CDR2 FQNEAQ.

The CDR3: CASSLATGTGGGQPQHF. The CDR3 nucleotides are TGTGCCAGCAGCTTAGCGACCGGGACAGGGGGCGGTCAGCCCCAGCATTTT. This chain joins TRBV7-2 and TRBJ1-5; TRBD1 aligns across 12 bases. Trimming removed 0 bases from V and 6 bases from J; junction bases left unmatched: 6. Germline V gene lookup returns CDR1 SGHTA and CDR2 FQGNSA. The CDR3 sequence is 17 residues long.

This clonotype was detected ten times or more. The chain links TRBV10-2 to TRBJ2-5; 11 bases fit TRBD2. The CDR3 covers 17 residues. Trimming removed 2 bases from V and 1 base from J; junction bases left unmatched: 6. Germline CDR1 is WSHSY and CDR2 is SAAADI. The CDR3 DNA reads TGCGCCAGCAGTGAGACCAGACTAGCGGGAACCCAAGAGACCCAGTACTTC. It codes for CASSETRLAGTQETQYF.

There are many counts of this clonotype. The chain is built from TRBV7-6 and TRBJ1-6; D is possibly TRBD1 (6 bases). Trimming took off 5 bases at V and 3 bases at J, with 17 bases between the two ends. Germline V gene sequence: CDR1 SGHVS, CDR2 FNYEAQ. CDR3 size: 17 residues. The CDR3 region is CASSPRGRGDYNSPLHF. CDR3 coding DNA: TGTGCCAGCAGCCCCCGCGGCAGGGGCGACTATAATTCACCCCTCCACTTT.

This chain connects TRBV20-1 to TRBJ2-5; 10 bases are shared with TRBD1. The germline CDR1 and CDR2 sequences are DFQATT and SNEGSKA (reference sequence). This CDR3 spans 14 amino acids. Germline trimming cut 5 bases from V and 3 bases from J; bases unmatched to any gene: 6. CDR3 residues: CSAVPGQGKETQYF. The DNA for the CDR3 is TGCAGTGCTGTACCGGGACAGGGGAAAGAGACCCAGTACTTC.

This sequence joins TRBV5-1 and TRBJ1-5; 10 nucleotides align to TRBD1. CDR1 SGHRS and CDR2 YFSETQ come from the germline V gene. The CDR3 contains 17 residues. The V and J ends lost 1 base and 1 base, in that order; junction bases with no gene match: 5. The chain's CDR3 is CASSLYPTGGSNQPQHF. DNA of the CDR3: TGCGCCAGCAGCTTGTACCCGACAGGGGGCAGCAATCAGCCCCAGCATTTT.

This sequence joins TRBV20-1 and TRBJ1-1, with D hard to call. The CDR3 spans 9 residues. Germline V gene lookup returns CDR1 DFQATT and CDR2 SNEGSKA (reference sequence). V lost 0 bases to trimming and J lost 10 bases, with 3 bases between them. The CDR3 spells CSARDVAFF. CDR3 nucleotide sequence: TGCAGTGCTAGAGATGTAGCTTTCTTT.

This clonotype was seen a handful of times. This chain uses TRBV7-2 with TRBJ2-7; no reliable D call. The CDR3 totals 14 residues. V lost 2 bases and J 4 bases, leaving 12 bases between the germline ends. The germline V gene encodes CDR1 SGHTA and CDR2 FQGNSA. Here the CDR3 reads CASSLSGFVYEQYF. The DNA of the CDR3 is TGTGCCAGCAGCTTAAGTGGGTTTGTTTACGAGCAGTACTTC.

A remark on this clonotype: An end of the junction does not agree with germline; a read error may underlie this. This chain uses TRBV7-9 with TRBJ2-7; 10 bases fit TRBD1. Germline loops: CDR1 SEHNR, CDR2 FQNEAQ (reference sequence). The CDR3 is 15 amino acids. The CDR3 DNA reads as TGCGCCAGCAGCTCAGGGACAGGGGCGCCCTACGAGCAGTACTTC. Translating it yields CASSSGTGAPYEQYF.

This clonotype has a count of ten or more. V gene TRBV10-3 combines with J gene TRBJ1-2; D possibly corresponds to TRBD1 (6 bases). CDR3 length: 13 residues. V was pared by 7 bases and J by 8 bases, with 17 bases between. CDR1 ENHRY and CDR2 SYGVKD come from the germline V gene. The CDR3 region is CAINPTGGSGYTF. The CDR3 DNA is TGTGCCATCAATCCGACAGGCGGCAGCGGCTACACCTTC.

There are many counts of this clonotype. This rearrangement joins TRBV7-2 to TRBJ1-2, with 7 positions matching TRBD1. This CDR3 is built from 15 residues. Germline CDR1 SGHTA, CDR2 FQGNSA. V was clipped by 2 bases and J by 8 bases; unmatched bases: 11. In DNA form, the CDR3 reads TGTGCCAGCAGCTTACATGACAGGGCCTTCCGGGGCTACACCTTC. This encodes CASSLHDRAFRGYTF.

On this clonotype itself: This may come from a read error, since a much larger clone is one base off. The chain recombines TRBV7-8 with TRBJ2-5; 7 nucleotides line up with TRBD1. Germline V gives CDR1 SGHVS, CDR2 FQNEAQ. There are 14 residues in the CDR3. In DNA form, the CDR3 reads TGTGGCAGCAGTTCGAAGGGACAGCAAGAGACCCAGTACTTC. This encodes CGSSSKGQQETQYF.

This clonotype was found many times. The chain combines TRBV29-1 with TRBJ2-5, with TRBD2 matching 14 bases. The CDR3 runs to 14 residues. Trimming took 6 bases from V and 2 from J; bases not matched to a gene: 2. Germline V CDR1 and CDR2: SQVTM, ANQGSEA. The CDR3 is CSVRLAGGQETQYF. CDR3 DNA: TGCAGCGTGCGACTAGCGGGGGGGCAAGAGACCCAGTACTTC.

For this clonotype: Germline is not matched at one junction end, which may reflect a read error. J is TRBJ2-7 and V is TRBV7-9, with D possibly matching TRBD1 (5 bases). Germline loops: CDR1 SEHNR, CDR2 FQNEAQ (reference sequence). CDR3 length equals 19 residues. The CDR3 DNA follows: TGCGCCAGCAGCCAATTCGGACAAAAACGGGCAGGGCGGACCTACGAGCAGTACTTC. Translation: CASSQFGQKRAGRTYEQYF.

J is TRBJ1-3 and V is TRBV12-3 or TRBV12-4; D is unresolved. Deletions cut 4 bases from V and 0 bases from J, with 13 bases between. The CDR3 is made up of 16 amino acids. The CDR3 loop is CASSYGQPTSGNTIYF. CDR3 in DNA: TGTGCCAGCAGTTACGGGCAGCCGACCTCTGGAAACACCATATATTTT.

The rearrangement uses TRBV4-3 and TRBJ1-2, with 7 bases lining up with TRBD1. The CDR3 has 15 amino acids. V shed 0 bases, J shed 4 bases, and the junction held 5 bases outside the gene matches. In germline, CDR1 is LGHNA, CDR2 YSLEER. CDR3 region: CASSQDPGQSYGYTF. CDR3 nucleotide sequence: TGCGCCAGCAGCCAAGATCCGGGACAGAGCTATGGCTACACCTTC.

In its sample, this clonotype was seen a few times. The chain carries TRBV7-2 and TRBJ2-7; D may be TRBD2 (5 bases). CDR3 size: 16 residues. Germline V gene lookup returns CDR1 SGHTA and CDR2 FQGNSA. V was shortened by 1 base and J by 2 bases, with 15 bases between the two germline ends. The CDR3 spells CASSLDLPGLTYEQYF. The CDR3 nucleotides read TGTGCCAGCAGCTTAGATCTGCCAGGACTCACCTACGAGCAGTACTTC.